The 13 T cell receptor beta chains below were found in one sample sequenced in a study of T-cell memory formation after mild COVID-19. A single record per CDR3 protein comes from TCRdb applying MiXCR to the 5' RACE reads. The sample holds a few hundred thousand distinct CDR3 sequences, 15% to 20% seen once. The sequencing input was PBMCs or a T cell subset sorted from them (not recorded which). Receptor source: a man aged 18 to 30 who had mild COVID-19 (a few samples of this study predate the infection). Cell type and time point are not known.

This clonotype was seen more than once but under ten times. The rearrangement links TRBV9 to TRBJ1-2; D may be TRBD1 (5 bases). V lost 0 bases, J lost 6 bases, and 6 bases lay in between. The CDR3 sequence is 12 residues long. Germline CDR1 is SGDLS and CDR2 is YYNGEE. The CDR3 protein is CASSVGGDGYTF. The CDR3 DNA sequence: TGTGCCAGCAGCGTAGGAGGGGATGGCTACACCTTC. Complete variable domain (other parts from reference TRBV9 and TRBJ1-2): DSGVTQTPKHLITATGQRVTLRCSPRSGDLSVYWYQQSLDQGLQFLIQYYNGEERAKGNILERFSAQQFPDLHSELNLSSLELGDSALYFCASSVGGDGYTFGSGTRLTVV.

This clonotype turned up a few times. The J gene is TRBJ2-7, the V gene TRBV20-1, with 11 bases fitting TRBD1. The V gene's germline CDR1 is DFQATT and CDR2 SNEGSKA (reference sequence). The J segment lost 0 bases and the V segment lost 8 bases, leaving 12 bases of the junction unmatched. The CDR3 spans 16 residues. The CDR3 reads CSTGQGAHQSSYEQYV. The CDR3 bases are TGCAGTACCGGACAGGGGGCTCACCAGAGCTCCTACGAGCAGTACGTC.

This clonotype was seen repeatedly, ten times or more. The chain uses TRBV6-1 and TRBJ1-1; D unclear. The CDR3 sequence is 12 residues long. Germline V CDR1 and CDR2: MNHNS, SASEGT. The ends were cut back, 3 bases at V and 1 base at J, with 3 bases in the middle. The CDR3 DNA reads TGTGCCAGCAGTGAGGGGAACACTGAAGCTTTCTTT. Protein: CASSEGNTEAFF.

This clonotype was recorded many times. The rearrangement uses TRBV12-3 or TRBV12-4 and TRBJ2-3; D is ambiguous. This CDR3 is built from 13 residues. V shed 3 bases and J shed 2 bases, with 6 bases lying between them. CDR3 sequence: CASSLGYTDTQYF. DNA of the CDR3: TGTGCCAGCAGTTTGGGATACACAGATACGCAGTATTTT.

This clonotype was seen more than once but under ten times. The rearrangement links TRBV2 to TRBJ2-3; 16 positions agree with TRBD2. CDR3 length equals 17 residues. From germline, CDR1 is SNHLY and CDR2 FYNNEI. The J segment lost 8 bases and the V segment lost 6 bases, leaving 11 bases of the junction unmatched. The CDR3 DNA follows: TGTGCCAGCAGCCCGATGGGACTAGCGGGGGGGCTAGGTACGCAGTATTTT. This translates into CASSPMGLAGGLGTQYF.

The chain links TRBV5-1 to TRBJ1-1; D unresolved. This CDR3 region has 15 residues. Germline CDR1 reads SGHRS; CDR2 reads YFSETQ. Trimming shortened V by 0 bases and J by 4 bases, and 13 bases separated the two germline ends. The CDR3 coding sequence is TGCGCCAGCAGCTTGGTAGGACCGACGGTCACTGAAGCTTTCTTT. Its protein is CASSLVGPTVTEAFF.

This clonotype was observed once. One junction end does not reproduce the germline sequence, and a read error may be involved. The V and J genes are TRBV5-1 and TRBJ1-5; unclear D gene. Germline V gives CDR1 SGHRS, CDR2 YFSETQ. CDR3 length: 14 amino acids. This CDR3 is CASSFAEGGQPKHF. Written as DNA, the CDR3 is TGCGCCAGCAGCTTCGCGGAGGGAGGTCAGCCCAAGCATTTT.

This clonotype has a handful of counts. The genes are TRBV6-5 and TRBJ1-2; D uncertain. Trimming shortened V by 2 bases and J by 8 bases, and 18 bases separated the two germline ends. The CDR3 length is 15 residues. Germline loops: CDR1 MNHEY, CDR2 SVGAGI. The CDR3 sequence is CASSYTAGEPSGYTF. CDR3 nucleotides: TGTGCCAGCAGTTACACGGCCGGTGAGCCGAGCGGCTACACCTTC.

The chain carries TRBV5-1 and TRBJ1-5; D is uncertain. The CDR3 runs to 14 residues. Germline V CDR1 and CDR2: SGHRS, YFSETQ. Trimming took 0 bases from V and 3 from J, leaving 7 bases between them. Here the CDR3 reads CASSLDGPNQPQHF. In DNA, the CDR3 is TGCGCCAGCAGCTTGGACGGACCCAATCAGCCCCAGCATTTT.

This clonotype appeared a few times. The chain uses TRBV7-2 and TRBJ1-2; 7 bases map to TRBD1. This CDR3 has 14 residues. The germline V gene encodes CDR1 SGHTA and CDR2 FQGNSA. V was pared by 1 base and J by 8 bases, with 7 bases of the junction left unmatched. CDR3 in amino acids: CASSLGYRGWGYTF. In DNA form, the CDR3 reads TGTGCCAGCAGCTTAGGGTACAGGGGTTGGGGCTACACCTTC.

The chain joins TRBV7-2 to TRBJ2-7, with D perhaps TRBD2 (6 bases). The length of the CDR3 is 15 residues. Germline V gives CDR1 SGHTA, CDR2 FQGNSA. Trimming left V 5 bases short and J 0 bases short, with 14 bases between. CDR3 sequence (DNA): TGTGCCAGCAGCGTGGGGCGGGGAGTCTCCTACGAGCAGTACTTC. Residues: CASSVGRGVSYEQYF.

The genes are TRBV5-1 and TRBJ1-3; no clear D gene. CDR1 and CDR2 (germline): SGHRS, YFSETQ. The CDR3 has 14 amino acids. The ends were cut back, 4 bases at V and 4 bases at J, with 12 bases in the middle. CDR3 region: CASSEGSDGNTIYF. Written as DNA, the CDR3 is TGCGCCAGCAGCGAAGGGTCCGACGGAAACACCATATATTTT.

In its sample, this clonotype was seen a few times. The chain combines TRBV5-1 with TRBJ2-7; D is possibly TRBD2 (5 bases). The CDR3 has 13 amino acids. CDR1 is SGHRS and CDR2 is YFSETQ in the germline V gene. V was trimmed by 0 bases and J by 10 bases, leaving 14 bases between them. The CDR3 protein is CASSLGQLSGQYV. DNA of the CDR3: TGCGCCAGCAGCTTGGGGCAGCTGTCGGGACAGTACGTC.